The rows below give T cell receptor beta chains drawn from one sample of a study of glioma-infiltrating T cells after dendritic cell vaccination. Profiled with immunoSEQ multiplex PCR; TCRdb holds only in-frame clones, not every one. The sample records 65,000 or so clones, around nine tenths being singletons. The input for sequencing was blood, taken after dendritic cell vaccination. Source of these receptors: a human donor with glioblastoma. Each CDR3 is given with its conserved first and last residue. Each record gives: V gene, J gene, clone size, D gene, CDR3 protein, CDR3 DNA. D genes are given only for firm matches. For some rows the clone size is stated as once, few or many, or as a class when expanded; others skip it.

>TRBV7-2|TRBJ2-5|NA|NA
CASSPGRGETQYF
TGTGCCAGCAGCCCGGGACGGGGGGAGACCCAGTACTTC
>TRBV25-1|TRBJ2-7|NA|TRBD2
CASSGGSGDYEQYF
TGTGCCAGCAGTGGAGGTAGCGGGGACTACGAGCAGTACTTC
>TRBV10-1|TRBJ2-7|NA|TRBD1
CASSETDRGRYEQYF
TGCGCCAGCAGTGAGACGGACAGGGGGAGGTACGAGCAGTACTTC
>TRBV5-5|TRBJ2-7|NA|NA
CASSWGPEYEQYF
TGTGCCAGCAGCTGGGGCCCAGAGTACGAGCAGTACTTC
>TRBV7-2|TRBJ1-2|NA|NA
CASSLVGGTNYGYTF
TGTGCCAGCAGCTTAGTTGGCGGGACTAACTATGGCTACACCTTC
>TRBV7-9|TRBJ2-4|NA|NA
CASSWDTQNIQYF
TGTGCCAGCAGCTGGGACACCCAAAACATTCAGTACTTC
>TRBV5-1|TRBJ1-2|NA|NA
CASSYDRNYGYTF
TGCGCCAGCAGCTACGACAGGAACTATGGCTACACCTTC
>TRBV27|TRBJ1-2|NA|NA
CASSLAGQNYGYTF
TGTGCCAGCAGTTTGGCAGGGCAAAACTATGGCTACACCTTC
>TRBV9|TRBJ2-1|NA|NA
CASSPVAEYNEQFF
TGTGCCAGCAGCCCGGTGGCGGAGTACAATGAGCAGTTCTTC
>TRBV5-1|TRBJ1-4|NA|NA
CASSTDSEKLFF
TGCGCCAGCAGCACGGACAGTGAAAAACTGTTTTTT
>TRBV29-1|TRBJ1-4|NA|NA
CSVHTLRGREEKLFF
TGCAGCGTTCATACGCTCCGCGGGCGGGAAGAAAAACTGTTTTTT
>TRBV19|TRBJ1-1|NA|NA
CASSERNTEAFF
TGTGCCAGTAGCGAGAGGAACACTGAAGCTTTCTTT
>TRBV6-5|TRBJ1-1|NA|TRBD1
CASRNRGGTEAFF
TGTGCCAGCAGGAACAGGGGCGGCACTGAAGCTTTCTTT
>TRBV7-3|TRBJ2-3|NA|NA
CASSLRSGSDTQYF
TGTGCCAGCAGCTTAAGAAGCGGTAGTGATACGCAGTATTTT
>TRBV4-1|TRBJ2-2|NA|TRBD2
CASSQGEIFGGASTGELFF
TGCGCCAGCAGCCAAGGGGAAATTTTCGGGGGGGCGAGCACCGGGGAGCTGTTTTTT
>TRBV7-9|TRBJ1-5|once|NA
CASQYSNQPQHF
TGTGCCAGCCAGTATAGCAATCAGCCCCAGCATTTT
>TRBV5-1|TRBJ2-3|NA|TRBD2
CASSATSGSWTDTQYF
TGCGCCAGCAGCGCAACTAGCGGGAGTTGGACAGATACGCAGTATTTT
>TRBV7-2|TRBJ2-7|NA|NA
CASSLDGSGYEQYF
TGTGCCAGCAGCTTAGACGGGAGCGGCTACGAGCAGTACTTC
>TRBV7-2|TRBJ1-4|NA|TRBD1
CASSLAVGQPNEKLFF
TGTGCCAGCAGCTTAGCAGTGGGACAGCCGAATGAAAAACTGTTTTTT
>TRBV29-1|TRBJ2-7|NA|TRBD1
CSVGTGREQYF
TGCAGCGTGGGGACAGGCCGCGAGCAGTACTTC
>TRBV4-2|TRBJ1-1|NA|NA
CASSQASGQMNTEAFF
TGTGCCAGCAGCCAAGCCTCAGGACAGATGAACACTGAAGCTTTCTTT
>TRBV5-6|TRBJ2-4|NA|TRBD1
CASSWDREWNIQYF
TGTGCCAGCAGCTGGGACAGGGAATGGAACATTCAGTACTTC